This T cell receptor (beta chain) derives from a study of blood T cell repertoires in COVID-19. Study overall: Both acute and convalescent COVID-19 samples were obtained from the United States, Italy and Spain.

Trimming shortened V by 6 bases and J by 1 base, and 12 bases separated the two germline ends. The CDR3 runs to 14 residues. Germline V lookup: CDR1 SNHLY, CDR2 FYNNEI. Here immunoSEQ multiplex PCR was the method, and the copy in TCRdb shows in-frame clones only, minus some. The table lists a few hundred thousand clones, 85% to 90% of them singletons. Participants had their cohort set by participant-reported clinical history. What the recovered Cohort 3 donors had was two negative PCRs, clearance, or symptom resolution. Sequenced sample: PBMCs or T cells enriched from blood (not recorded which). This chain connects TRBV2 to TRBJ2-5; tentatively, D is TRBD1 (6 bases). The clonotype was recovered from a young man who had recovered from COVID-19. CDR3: CASRQRTAQETQYF. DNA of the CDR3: TGTGCCAGCAGACAACGGACAGCCCAAGAGACCCAGTACTTC.